The sequence of this T cell receptor (beta chain) was determined in a study of identical twins. Notes on this clonotype: Its specificity is unknown.

CDR3 length: 14 amino acids. Germline CDR1 is MNHEY and CDR2 is SVGAGI. With V trimmed by 4 bases and J by 3 bases, 6 bases remained unmatched. TCRdb recomputed calls from the 5' RACE reads with MiXCR, one row per CDR3 protein. The data show 250,000 or so distinct CDR3 sequences, about 8.5% seen once. Study-wide results and caveats: The more abundant beta clonotypes in cord blood had fewer insertions, and memory repertoires did not show this. Partly confounded zero-insertion analyses could result from invariant MAIT and iNKT cells.

A further study also used this sample, focusing on yellow fever vaccine responses in identical twins.

Sequences were obtained from CD8+ T cells sorted from blood. This sequence originates from a woman aged 18-30 years in good health. The rearrangement joins TRBV6-5 to TRBJ2-7; 7 bases are shared with TRBD1. The CDR3 loop is CASSLTGVSYEQYF. In DNA form, the CDR3 reads TGTGCCAGCAGTTTAACAGGGGTAAGCTACGAGCAGTACTTC.